This TCR beta chain was recorded in a study of OX40 agonist ivuxolimab in advanced cancers. Study-wide background: Three patients showed partial responses: one hepatocellular carcinoma and two cutaneous melanoma cases. Study-wide results and caveats: Compared with others, partial responders at 0.1-3.0 mg/kg displayed clonal expansion among the lowest.

Germline V gene data show CDR1 as SGHTA and CDR2 as FQGNSA. The CDR3 consists of 14 residues. With respect to this clone: The antigen is not known.

Clones were sequenced by immunoSEQ multiplex PCR, and TCRdb holds only the in-frame ones, with some missing. Among approximately 130,000 clones listed, more than 85% were seen once. This clonotype originated in an adult with an advanced solid tumor such as melanoma, head and neck, liver or kidney cancer. V gene TRBV7-2 combines with J gene TRBJ2-5; D remains unclear. The end of the DNA fits TRBJ2-7 better, so the J call may be wrong. Sequencing was performed on CD4+ or CD8+ T cells sorted from blood, taken in a trial of the OX40 agonist ivuxolimab. The CDR3 sequence: CASSLDLTSYEQYF. The CDR3 nucleotides are TGTGCCAGCAGCTTAGACCTCACCTCCTACGAGCAGTACTTC.